The 5 T cell receptor beta chains in this list originate from one sample, sequenced in a study of T cell responses to AZD1222 COVID-19 vaccine. The protocol was immunoSEQ multiplex PCR, while the TCRdb copy is restricted to in-frame clones and leaves out a portion. The sample holds 50,000 to 70,000 clones, about 86% seen once. Sample: peripheral blood, taken 28 days after the second AZD1222 dose. All receptors derive from an adult who received the AZD1222 COVID-19 vaccine.

This chain uses TRBV5-1 with TRBJ1-2; TRBD1 agrees at 7 bases. V lost 2 bases, J lost 4 bases, and 17 bases stayed unmatched. Germline CDR1 is SGHRS and CDR2 is YFSETQ. CDR3 length: 18 residues. The CDR3 nucleotides are TGCGCCAGCAGCTTAGATGGGACCGAAGGGGGCAGGGGCTATGGCTACACCTTC. Translating it yields CASSLDGTEGGRGYGYTF.

V usage is TRBV3-1 (or the pseudogene TRBV3-2) and J usage is TRBJ1-1; D not resolved. This CDR3 is 15 amino acids long. Trimming took 3 bases from V and 0 from J, leaving 11 bases between them. Germline-derived CDR1 and CDR2 are LGHDT and YNNKEL (reference sequence). The chain's CDR3 is CASSQMTVMNTEAFF. The CDR3, as DNA: TGTGCCAGCAGCCAGATGACGGTGATGAACACTGAAGCTTTCTTT.

The genes are TRBV7-2 and TRBJ2-5; 8 bases are a match to TRBD1. Germline V gene sequence: CDR1 SGHTA, CDR2 FQGNSA. The V segment lost 5 bases and the J segment 9 bases; nucleotides outside the gene matches: 2. The CDR3 loop spans 11 amino acids. CDR3 nucleotide sequence: TGTGCCAGCAGCGTACAGGGGGCCCAGTACTTC. Its protein is CASSVQGAQYF.

The J gene is TRBJ2-1, the V gene TRBV30; the D gene is possibly TRBD2 (6 bases). Germline V CDR1 and CDR2: GTSNPN, SVGIG (reference sequence). Between the trimmed V and J ends, which lost 0 bases and 5 bases, there was a span of 17 bases. This CDR3 contains 16 residues. Here the CDR3 reads CAWSVGSSGHNNEQFF. As DNA, the CDR3 is TGTGCCTGGAGTGTAGGTTCCAGCGGGCATAACAATGAGCAGTTCTTC. Supplemented by reference TRBV30 and TRBJ2-1, the full variable domain reads SQTIHQWPATLVQPVGSPLSLECTVEGTSNPNLYWYRQAAGRGLQLLFYSVGIGQISSEVPQNLSASRPQDRQFILSSKKLLLSDSGFYLCAWSVGSSGHNNEQFFGPGTRLTVL.

CDR3 amino acids: CASSQMLNQPQHF. In nucleotides, the CDR3 is TGTGCCAGCAGCCAAATGCTCAATCAGCCCCAGCATTTT. The chain joins TRBV14 to TRBJ1-5; D is uncertain. Trimming cost V 2 bases and J 3 bases, with 5 bases left between them. Germline values: CDR1 SGHDN, CDR2 FVKESK. CDR3 size: 13 residues.